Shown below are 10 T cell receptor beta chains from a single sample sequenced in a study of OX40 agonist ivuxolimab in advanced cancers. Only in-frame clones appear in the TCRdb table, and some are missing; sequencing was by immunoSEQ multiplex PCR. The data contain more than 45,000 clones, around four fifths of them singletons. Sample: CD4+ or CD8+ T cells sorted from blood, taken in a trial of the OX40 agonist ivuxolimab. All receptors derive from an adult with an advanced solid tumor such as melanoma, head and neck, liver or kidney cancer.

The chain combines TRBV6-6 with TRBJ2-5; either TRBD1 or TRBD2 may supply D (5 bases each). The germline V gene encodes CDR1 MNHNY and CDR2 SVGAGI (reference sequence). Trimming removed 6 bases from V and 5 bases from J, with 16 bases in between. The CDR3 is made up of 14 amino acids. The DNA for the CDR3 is TGTGCCAGCAGGGGGAGAGGGACGGGGGAGACCCAGTACTTC. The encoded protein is CASRGRGTGETQYF.

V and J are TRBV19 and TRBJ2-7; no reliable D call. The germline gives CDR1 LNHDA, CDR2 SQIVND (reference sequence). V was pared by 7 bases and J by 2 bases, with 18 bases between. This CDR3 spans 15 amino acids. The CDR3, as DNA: TGTGCCAGTACCCCATCTCCGGCTAGTCCCTACGAGCAGTACTTC. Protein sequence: CASTPSPASPYEQYF.

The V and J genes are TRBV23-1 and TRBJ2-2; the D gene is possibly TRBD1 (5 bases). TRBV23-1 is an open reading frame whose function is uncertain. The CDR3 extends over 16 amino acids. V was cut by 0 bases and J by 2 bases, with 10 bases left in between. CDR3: CASSQSLRTNTGELFF. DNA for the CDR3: TGCGCCAGCAGTCAATCGCTCCGGACAAACACCGGGGAGCTGTTTTTT.

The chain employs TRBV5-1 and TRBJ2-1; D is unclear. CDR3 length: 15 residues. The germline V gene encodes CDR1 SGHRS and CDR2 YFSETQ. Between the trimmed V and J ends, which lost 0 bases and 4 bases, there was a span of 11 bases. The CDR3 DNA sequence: TGCGCCAGCAGCTTGGAGGTCCGGCAGTACAATGAGCAGTTCTTC. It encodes CASSLEVRQYNEQFF.

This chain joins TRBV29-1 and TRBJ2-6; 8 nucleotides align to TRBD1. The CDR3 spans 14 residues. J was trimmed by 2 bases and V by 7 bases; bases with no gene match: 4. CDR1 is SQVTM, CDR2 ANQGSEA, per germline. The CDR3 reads CSAAGGAGANVLTF. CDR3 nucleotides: TGCAGCGCCGCAGGGGGCGCTGGGGCCAACGTCCTGACTTTC. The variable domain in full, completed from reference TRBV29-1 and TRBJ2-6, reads SAVISQKPSRDICQRGTSLTIQCQVDSQVTMMFWYRQQPGQSLTLIATANQGSEATYESGFVIDKFPISRPNLTFSTLTVSNMSPEDSSIYLCSAAGGAGANVLTFGAGSRLTVL.

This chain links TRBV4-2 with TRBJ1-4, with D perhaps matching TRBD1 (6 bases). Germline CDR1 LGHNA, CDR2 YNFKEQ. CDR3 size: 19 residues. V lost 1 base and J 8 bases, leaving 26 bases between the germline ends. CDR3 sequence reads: CASSQGYRTEGIQREKLFF. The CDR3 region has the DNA TGTGCCAGCAGCCAAGGTTACCGGACAGAAGGGATTCAGAGGGAAAAACTGTTTTTT.

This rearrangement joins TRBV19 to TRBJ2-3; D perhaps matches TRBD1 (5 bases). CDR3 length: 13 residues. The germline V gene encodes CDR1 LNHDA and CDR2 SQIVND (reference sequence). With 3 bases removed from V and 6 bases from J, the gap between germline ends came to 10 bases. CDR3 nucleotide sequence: TGTGCCAGTAGTATTATCCCAGGGGATACGCAGTATTTT. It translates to CASSIIPGDTQYF.

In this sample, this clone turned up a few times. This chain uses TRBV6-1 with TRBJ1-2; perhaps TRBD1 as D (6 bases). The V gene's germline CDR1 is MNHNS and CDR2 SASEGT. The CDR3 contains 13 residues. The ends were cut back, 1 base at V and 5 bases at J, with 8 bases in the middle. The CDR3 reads CASSEEGGYGYTF. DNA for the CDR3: TGTGCCAGCAGTGAAGAGGGGGGGTATGGCTACACCTTC.

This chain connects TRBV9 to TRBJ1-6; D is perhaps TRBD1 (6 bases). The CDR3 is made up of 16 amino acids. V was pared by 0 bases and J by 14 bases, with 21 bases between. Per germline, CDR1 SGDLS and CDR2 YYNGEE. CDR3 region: CASSVAGFGTTATLHF. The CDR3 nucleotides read TGTGCCAGCAGCGTAGCTGGTTTTGGGACAACGGCGACCCTCCACTTT.

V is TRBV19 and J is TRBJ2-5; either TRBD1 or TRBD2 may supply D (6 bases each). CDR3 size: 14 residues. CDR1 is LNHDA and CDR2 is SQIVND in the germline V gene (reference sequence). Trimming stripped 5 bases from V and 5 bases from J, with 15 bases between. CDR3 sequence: CASSPPGAYETQYF. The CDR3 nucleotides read TGTGCCAGTAGTCCCCCGGGGGCCTACGAGACCCAGTACTTC.